This is a list of T cell receptor beta chains from one sample in a study of T cells after yellow fever vaccination. TCRdb reprocessed the 5' RACE reads with MiXCR, giving one entry per CDR3 protein. The table includes around 120,000 distinct CDR3 sequences, over 12% detected once. Sequencing was performed on CD8+ T cells sorted from PBMCs, taken 5 days after the yellow fever booster vaccination. Receptors were obtained from a man aged 18 to 30 who received the YFV17D yellow fever vaccine. Both conserved end residues are part of each CDR3. Each record gives: D gene, V gene, CDR3 length, J gene, clone size, CDR3 protein, CDR3 DNA. A D gene is named only where the DNA matches it firmly. Size values are once, few and many counts, or a class for expanded clones, and some rows have none.

>-|TRBV4-1|13|TRBJ1-2|-
CASSQDQAHGYTF
TGCGCCAGCAGCCAAGATCAGGCCCATGGCTACACCTTC
>-|TRBV2|13|TRBJ1-1|-
CASPEGGNTEAFF
TGTGCCAGCCCGGAGGGGGGTAACACTGAAGCTTTCTTT
>-|TRBV27|12|TRBJ1-1|-
CASSLVGRQAFF
TGTGCCAGCAGTTTAGTTGGCCGACAAGCTTTCTTT
>-|TRBV9|15|TRBJ2-3|-
CASSVDLGLTDTQYF
TGTGCCAGCAGCGTAGATCTGGGGCTCACAGATACGCAGTATTTT
>TRBD2|TRBV19|15|TRBJ2-3|many
CASSIWPGGAEAQYF
TGTGCCAGTAGTATTTGGCCCGGGGGGGCCGAGGCGCAGTATTTT
>TRBD2|TRBV5-4|15|TRBJ2-2|-
CASSRLAENTGELFF
TGTGCCAGCAGCAGACTAGCGGAGAACACCGGGGAGCTGTTTTTT
>-|TRBV20-1|14|TRBJ1-1|few
CSARGPSGRTEAFF
TGCAGTGCTAGAGGCCCCTCGGGGAGGACTGAAGCTTTCTTT
>-|TRBV4-1|15|TRBJ2-5|-
CASSPEAQSQETQYF
TGCGCCAGCAGCCCAGAAGCACAGAGCCAAGAGACCCAGTACTTC
>-|TRBV7-2|15|TRBJ1-5|-
CASSLGSGGNQPQHF
TGTGCCAGCAGCTTAGGGTCGGGGGGCAATCAGCCCCAGCATTTT
>-|TRBV11-2|13|TRBJ2-2|-
CASSAGTPGELFF
TGTGCCAGCAGCGCCGGGACTCCTGGGGAGCTGTTTTTT
>-|TRBV11-1|16|TRBJ2-5|-
CASSLGKVGAQETQYF
TGTGCCAGCAGCTTAGGGAAGGTTGGAGCTCAAGAGACCCAGTACTTC
>TRBD1|TRBV12-3/TRBV12-4|13|TRBJ2-1|-
CASLGGNGNEQFF
TGTGCCAGCTTAGGGGGCAATGGCAATGAGCAGTTCTTC
>-|TRBV2|13|TRBJ1-2|-
CASSPRAGHGYTF
TGTGCCAGCAGTCCCCGAGCAGGGCATGGCTACACCTTC
>-|TRBV7-9|9|TRBJ1-2|-
CASGEGYTF
TGTGCCAGCGGTGAGGGCTACACCTTC
>-|TRBV24-1|16|TRBJ2-3|-
CATSDLAGKATDTQYF
TGTGCCACCAGTGATTTGGCGGGAAAGGCAACAGATACGCAGTATTTT
>-|TRBV12-3/TRBV12-4|15|TRBJ2-1|-
CASSLSYDSYNEQFF
TGTGCCAGCAGTTTAAGCTATGACTCCTACAATGAGCAGTTCTTC
>TRBD1|TRBV4-1|14|TRBJ1-1|once
CASSWGQGLTEAFF
TGCGCCAGCAGCTGGGGACAGGGACTCACTGAAGCTTTCTTT
>-|TRBV4-1|13|TRBJ2-3|few
CASSLYLTDTQYF
TGCGCCAGCAGCCTGTATCTCACAGATACGCAGTATTTT
>-|TRBV5-1|17|TRBJ1-1|few
CASSLEWVGLGNTEAFF
TGCGCCAGCAGCTTAGAGTGGGTTGGATTGGGGAACACTGAAGCTTTCTTT
>-|TRBV6-5|13|TRBJ2-7|-
CASSTFDSLNQYF
TGTGCCAGCAGTACCTTTGACAGCCTAAATCAGTACTTC
>-|TRBV18|17|TRBJ1-6|-
CASSPRSGQGTNSPLHF
TGTGCCAGCTCACCCCGATCGGGCCAGGGAACCAATTCACCCCTCCACTTT
>TRBD2|TRBV5-1|15|TRBJ2-3|-
CASSLEIAGGDTQYF
TGCGCCAGCAGCTTGGAGATAGCGGGGGGGGATACGCAGTATTTT
>TRBD1|TRBV4-2|18|TRBJ2-1|-
CASSQDALGTGGVDEQFF
TGTGCCAGCAGCCAAGATGCCCTCGGGACAGGGGGTGTCGATGAGCAGTTCTTC
>-|TRBV6-2/TRBV6-3|17|TRBJ2-4|few
CASTQGAGALAKNIQYF
TGTGCCAGCACCCAAGGGGCGGGGGCACTCGCCAAAAACATTCAGTACTTC
>-|TRBV11-1|15|TRBJ2-3|-
CASSLGGRGHDTQYF
TGTGCCAGCAGCTTAGGGGGCAGGGGCCACGATACGCAGTATTTT
>-|TRBV20-1|16|TRBJ2-2|-
CSASWVGAPNTGELFF
TGCAGTGCTAGTTGGGTGGGGGCCCCGAACACCGGGGAGCTGTTTTTT
>-|TRBV12-3/TRBV12-4|15|TRBJ2-4|-
CASRPGRKAKNIQYF
TGTGCCAGCAGGCCGGGACGCAAAGCCAAAAACATTCAGTACTTC
>-|TRBV25-1|10|TRBJ2-3|few
CASRADTQYF
TGTGCCAGCAGAGCGGATACGCAGTATTTT
>-|TRBV12-3/TRBV12-4|15|TRBJ2-5|-
CASSAQGGWGETQYF
TGTGCCAGCAGTGCCCAGGGCGGGTGGGGCGAGACCCAGTACTTC
>-|TRBV6-4|15|TRBJ2-3|-
CASSDEGGDTDTQYF
TGTGCCAGCAGTGACGAGGGGGGGGACACAGATACGCAGTATTTT
>-|TRBV19|13|TRBJ2-2|-
CASSIWYTGELFF
TGTGCCAGTAGTATTTGGTACACCGGGGAGCTGTTTTTT
>TRBD1|TRBV9|15|TRBJ1-5|-
CASSVVDRGNQPQHF
TGTGCCAGCAGCGTAGTGGACAGGGGTAATCAGCCCCAGCATTTT
>-|TRBV9|11|TRBJ1-2|-
CASSARGGYTF
TGTGCCAGCAGCGCCAGGGGTGGCTACACCTTC